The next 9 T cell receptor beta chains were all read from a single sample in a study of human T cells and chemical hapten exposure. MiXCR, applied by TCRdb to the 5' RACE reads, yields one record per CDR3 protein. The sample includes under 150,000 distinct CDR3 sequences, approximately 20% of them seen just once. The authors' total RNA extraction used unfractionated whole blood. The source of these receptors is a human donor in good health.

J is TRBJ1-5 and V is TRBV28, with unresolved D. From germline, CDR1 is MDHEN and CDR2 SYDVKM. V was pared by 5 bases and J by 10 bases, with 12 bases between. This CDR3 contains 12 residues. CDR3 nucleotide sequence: TGTGCCAGCAGTAGGGCGGACCCTCCCCAGCATTTT. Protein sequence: CASSRADPPQHF. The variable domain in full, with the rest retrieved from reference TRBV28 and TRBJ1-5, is DVKVTQSSRYLVKRTGEKVFLECVQDMDHENMFWYRQDPGLGLRLIYFSYDVKMKEKGDIPEGYSVSREKKERFSLILESASTNQTSMYLCASSRADPPQHFGDGTRLSIL.

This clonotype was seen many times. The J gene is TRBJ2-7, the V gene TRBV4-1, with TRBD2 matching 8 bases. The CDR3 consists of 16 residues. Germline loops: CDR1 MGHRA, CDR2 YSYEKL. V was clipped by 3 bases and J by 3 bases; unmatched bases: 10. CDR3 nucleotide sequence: TGCGCCAGCAGCCAGTCCGAGCGGGAGAAGGGCTACGAGCAGTACTTC. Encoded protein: CASSQSEREKGYEQYF.

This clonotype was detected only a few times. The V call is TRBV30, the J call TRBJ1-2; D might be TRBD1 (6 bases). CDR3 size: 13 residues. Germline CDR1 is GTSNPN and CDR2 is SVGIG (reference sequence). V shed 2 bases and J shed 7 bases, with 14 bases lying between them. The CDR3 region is CAWSLGAPLGYTF. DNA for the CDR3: TGTGCCTGGAGTCTGGGGGCCCCACTTGGCTACACCTTC.

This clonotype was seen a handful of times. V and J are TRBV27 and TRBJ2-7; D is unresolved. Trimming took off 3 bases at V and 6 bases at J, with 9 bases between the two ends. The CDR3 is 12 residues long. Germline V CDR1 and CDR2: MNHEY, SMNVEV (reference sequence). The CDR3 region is CASSFPWSEQYF. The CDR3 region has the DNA TGTGCCAGCAGTTTCCCGTGGTCCGAGCAGTACTTC.

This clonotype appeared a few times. As DNA, the CDR3 is TGTGCCAGCAGCTCTCTCCCCGGGACGGAGTACCAAGAGACCCAGTACTTC. Translation gives CASSSLPGTEYQETQYF. The chain combines TRBV7-9 with TRBJ2-5; D is possibly TRBD1 or TRBD2 (5 bases each). The germline V and J ends were trimmed by 4 bases and 0 bases, with 18 bases remaining between them. This CDR3 spans 17 amino acids. In germline, CDR1 is SEHNR, CDR2 FQNEAQ (reference sequence).

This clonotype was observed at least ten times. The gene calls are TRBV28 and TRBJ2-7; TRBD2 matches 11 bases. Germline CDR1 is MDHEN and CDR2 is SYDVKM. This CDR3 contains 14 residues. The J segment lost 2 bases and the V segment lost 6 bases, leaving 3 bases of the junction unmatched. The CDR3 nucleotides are TGTGCCAGCAGCGGACTAGCGGGCCCCTACGAGCAGTACTTC. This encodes CASSGLAGPYEQYF.

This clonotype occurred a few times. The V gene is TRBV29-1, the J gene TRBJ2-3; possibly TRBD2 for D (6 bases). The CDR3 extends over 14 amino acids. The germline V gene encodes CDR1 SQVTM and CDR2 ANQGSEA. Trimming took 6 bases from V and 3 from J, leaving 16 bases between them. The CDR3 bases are TGCAGCGTCGTACCGGGAGACCGGACAGATACGCAGTATTTT. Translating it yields CSVVPGDRTDTQYF.

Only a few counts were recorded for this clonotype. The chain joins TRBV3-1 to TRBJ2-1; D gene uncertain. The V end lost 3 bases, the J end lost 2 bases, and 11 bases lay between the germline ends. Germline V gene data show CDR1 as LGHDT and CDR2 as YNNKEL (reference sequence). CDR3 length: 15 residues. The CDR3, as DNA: TGTGCCAGCAGCCAGGGTCCAATCCCCTACAATGAGCAGTTCTTC. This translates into CASSQGPIPYNEQFF.

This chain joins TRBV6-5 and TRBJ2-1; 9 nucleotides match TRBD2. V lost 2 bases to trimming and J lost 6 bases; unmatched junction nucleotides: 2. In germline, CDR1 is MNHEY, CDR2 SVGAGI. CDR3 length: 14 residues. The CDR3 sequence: CASSYGGRANEQFF. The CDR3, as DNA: TGTGCCAGCAGTTACGGCGGGAGGGCCAATGAGCAGTTCTTC.